The 8 T cell receptor beta chains below come from one sample, sequenced in a study of blood T cell repertoires in COVID-19. Here immunoSEQ multiplex PCR was the method, and the copy in TCRdb shows in-frame clones only, minus some. The data contain 200,000 to 250,000 clones, less than 90% of them singletons. The sequenced sample consisted of PBMCs or T cells enriched from blood (not recorded which). The receptors were gathered from a woman aged 25 to 39 who had been exposed to COVID-19.

This clone was found once. The chain couples TRBV2 to TRBJ2-1, with 7 nucleotides matching TRBD2. Trimming took 6 bases from V and 5 from J; bases not matched to a gene: 7. CDR3 length: 14 amino acids. The V gene's germline CDR1 is SNHLY and CDR2 FYNNEI. The DNA of the CDR3 is TGTGCCAGCAGAGAGACTAGCTATAACAATGAGCAGTTCTTC. Residues: CASRETSYNNEQFF.

V gene TRBV5-4 combines with J gene TRBJ1-1, with D tentatively TRBD1 (6 bases). The V gene lost 4 bases and the J gene lost 7 bases, with 11 bases spanning the gap. Germline CDR1 and CDR2: SGHNT and YYREEE (reference sequence). CDR3 size: 12 residues. CDR3 DNA: TGTGCCAGCAGCCAAATACAGGGTGAAGCTTTCTTT. Its protein product is CASSQIQGEAFF.

The chain couples TRBV7-9 to TRBJ1-1, with 9 bases lining up with TRBD1. The germline gives CDR1 SEHNR, CDR2 FQNEAQ (reference sequence). V gave up 5 bases and J gave up 0 bases; unmatched junction bases: 4. The CDR3 spans 15 residues. As DNA, the CDR3 is TGTGCCAGCAGCCTATGGACAGGGGTGAACACTGAAGCTTTCTTT. It specifies CASSLWTGVNTEAFF.

The CDR3 region is CASSLDRGRANYGYTF. The CDR3 coding sequence is TGTGCCAGCAGCTTAGACAGGGGGCGGGCTAACTATGGCTACACCTTC. The J gene is TRBJ1-2, the V gene TRBV11-2; 8 positions match TRBD1. With 0 bases clipped from V and 0 bases from J, the junction kept 3 bases outside the gene matches. CDR3 length equals 16 residues. Looked up from germline, CDR1 is SGHAT and CDR2 is FQNNGV. Together with reference TRBV11-2 and TRBJ1-2, the CDR3 gives the full variable domain: EAGVAQSPRYKIIEKRQSVAFWCNPISGHATLYWYQQILGQGPKLLIQFQNNGVVDDSQLPKDRFSAERLKGVDSTLKIQPAKLEDSAVYLCASSLDRGRANYGYTFGSGTRLTVV.

The CDR3 nucleotides read TGTGCCAGCTCACCTTCAAGGGACAGGGAAGTGGTGAACACTGAAGCTTTCTTT. It codes for CASSPSRDREVVNTEAFF. The chain combines TRBV18 with TRBJ1-1, with 9 bases lining up with TRBD1. CDR3 length equals 18 residues. The junction had 11 bases not matched to a gene; V was cut back by 3 bases and J by 0 bases. Germline CDR1 is KGHSH and CDR2 is LQKENI.

This chain joins TRBV2 and TRBJ1-3; D might be TRBD1 (5 bases). The CDR3 is made up of 16 amino acids. Per the germline V gene, CDR1 is SNHLY and CDR2 is FYNNEI. V lost 7 bases, J lost 4 bases, and 20 bases lay in between. CDR3 amino acids: CASTETVPYSGNTIYF. The CDR3 coding sequence is TGTGCCAGCACCGAGACAGTACCATACTCCGGAAACACCATATATTTT.

The sample holds one count of this clone. The chain links TRBV13 to TRBJ2-2; D unresolved. The CDR3 is made up of 15 amino acids. The V end was cut by 0 bases, the J end by 3 bases, with 8 bases between. Per the germline V gene, CDR1 is PRHDT and CDR2 is FYEKMQ (reference sequence). CDR3 residues: CASSLGRSHTGELFF. The CDR3 coding sequence is TGTGCCAGCAGCTTAGGCCGGTCCCACACCGGGGAGCTGTTTTTT. Full variable domain (outside the CDR3, taken from reference TRBV13 and TRBJ2-2): AAGVIQSPRHLIKEKRETATLKCYPIPRHDTVYWYQQGPGQDPQFLISFYEKMQSDKGSIPDRFSAQQFSDYHSELNMSSLELGDSALYFCASSLGRSHTGELFFGEGSRLTVL.

The chain carries TRBV9 and TRBJ2-1; 9 nucleotides agree with TRBD2. Trimming took 0 bases from V and 1 from J; bases not matched to a gene: 11. Germline V lookup: CDR1 SGDLS, CDR2 YYNGEE. The CDR3 is made up of 19 amino acids. The chain's CDR3 is CASSVGEGSGGSSYNEQFF. The CDR3 bases are TGTGCCAGCAGCGTAGGGGAGGGAAGCGGGGGGAGTTCCTACAATGAGCAGTTCTTC. The variable domain in full, completed from reference TRBV9 and TRBJ2-1, reads DSGVTQTPKHLITATGQRVTLRCSPRSGDLSVYWYQQSLDQGLQFLIQYYNGEERAKGNILERFSAQQFPDLHSELNLSSLELGDSALYFCASSVGEGSGGSSYNEQFFGPGTRLTVL.